Below are 26 T cell receptor beta chains sequenced from a single sample in a study of lymphopenia after photon versus proton radiotherapy. Using immunoSEQ multiplex PCR, the repertoire was profiled, and TCRdb retains in-frame clones only, with some absent. This sample has about 30,000 clones, with approximately 93% found just once. The material was peripheral blood, obtained from a patient treated with photon-based radiotherapy. The receptors here all came from a woman in her fifties or sixties with cholangiocarcinoma.

The sample holds a few counts of this clone. The chain combines TRBV7-2 with TRBJ1-6; D not certain. Germline loops: CDR1 SGHTA, CDR2 FQGNSA. V was clipped by 1 base and J by 11 bases, with 6 bases between them. The CDR3 length is 12 residues. The CDR3 coding sequence is TGTGCCAGCAGCTTAGTATACGCACCCCTCCACTTT. Its protein product is CASSLVYAPLHF.

The chain recombines TRBV5-8 with TRBJ1-1; D is unresolved. This CDR3 region has 10 residues. Germline V CDR1 and CDR2: SGHTS, YDEGEE. Trimming took off 0 bases at V and 8 bases at J, with 2 bases between the two ends. The DNA for the CDR3 is TGTGCCAGCAGCTTGGTGGAAGCTTTCTTT. It encodes CASSLVEAFF.

This clone came up once. The chain is built from TRBV19 and TRBJ1-2, with D perhaps matching TRBD1 (5 bases). The CDR3 has 14 amino acids. V lost 5 bases, J lost 7 bases, and 17 bases lay in between. Per germline, CDR1 LNHDA and CDR2 SQIVND (reference sequence). CDR3 nucleotide sequence: TGTGCCAGTAGTTCGATCAGTTGGGGACGTGGCTACACCTTC. Its protein product is CASSSISWGRGYTF.

The chain has TRBV6-1 and TRBJ1-4; D call uncertain. This CDR3 has 12 amino acids. Looked up from germline, CDR1 is MNHNS and CDR2 is SASEGT. V dropped 6 bases and J dropped 7 bases, with 9 bases sitting between them. Here the CDR3 reads CASRGRAEKLFF. CDR3 DNA sequence: TGTGCCAGCAGAGGAAGGGCTGAAAAACTGTTTTTT.

The chain links TRBV11-2 to TRBJ1-2; 8 nucleotides align to TRBD1. V lost 5 bases, J lost 8 bases, and 4 bases stayed unmatched. CDR1 SGHAT and CDR2 FQNNGV come from the germline V gene. CDR3 length: 12 amino acids. The CDR3 DNA is TGTGCCAGCAGCCGGACAGGGTCAGGCTACACCTTC. It yields the protein CASSRTGSGYTF. The entire variable domain, with the rest obtained from reference TRBV11-2 and TRBJ1-2, is as follows: EAGVAQSPRYKIIEKRQSVAFWCNPISGHATLYWYQQILGQGPKLLIQFQNNGVVDDSQLPKDRFSAERLKGVDSTLKIQPAKLEDSAVYLCASSRTGSGYTFGSGTRLTVV.

This chain joins TRBV7-9 and TRBJ1-2, with 7 bases that match TRBD1. With 5 bases clipped from V and 4 bases from J, the junction kept 7 bases outside the gene matches. Germline assignment: CDR1 SEHNR and CDR2 FQNEAQ (reference sequence). The CDR3 sequence is 14 residues long. CDR3 region: CASSLGQEIYGYTF. In DNA form, the CDR3 reads TGTGCCAGCAGCCTAGGACAGGAAATCTATGGCTACACCTTC.

The rearrangement joins TRBV15 to TRBJ2-1, with TRBD1 matching 10 bases. Looked up from germline, CDR1 is LNHNV and CDR2 is YYDKDF (reference sequence). The trim removed 6 bases at V and 2 bases at J, leaving 1 base unmatched. The CDR3 is 14 amino acids. In nucleotides, the CDR3 is TGTGCCACCAGAGGACAGGGGGCCTACAATGAGCAGTTCTTC. Its protein is CATRGQGAYNEQFF. Filled out from reference TRBV15 and TRBJ2-1, the complete variable domain reads DAMVIQNPRYQVTQFGKPVTLSCSQTLNHNVMYWYQQKSSQAPKLLFHYYDKDFNNEADTPDNFQSRRPNTSFCFLDIRSPGLGDTAMYLCATRGQGAYNEQFFGPGTRLTVL.

The table lists this clone with a count of one. V and J are TRBV2 and TRBJ2-7; 7 nucleotides agree with TRBD2. From germline, CDR1 is SNHLY and CDR2 FYNNEI. V was clipped by 3 bases and J by 6 bases; unmatched bases: 11. The CDR3 loop spans 15 amino acids. CDR3 region: CASSDGGGRGSEQYF. CDR3 nucleotides: TGTGCCAGCAGTGATGGGGGAGGGAGAGGTAGCGAGCAGTACTTC.

The chain couples TRBV20-1 to TRBJ2-5; 7 bases agree with TRBD1. CDR3 size: 11 residues. J was trimmed by 5 bases and V by 5 bases; bases with no gene match: 2. Germline lookup yields CDR1 DFQATT and CDR2 SNEGSKA (reference sequence). This chain's CDR3 is CSARQGETQYF. CDR3 in DNA: TGCAGTGCTCGACAGGGTGAGACCCAGTACTTC.

The V call is TRBV28, the J call TRBJ1-2, with 9 bases fitting TRBD1. The germline CDR1 and CDR2 sequences are MDHEN and SYDVKM. V was pared by 8 bases and J by 3 bases, with 7 bases of the junction left unmatched. This CDR3 is 14 amino acids long. CDR3 coding DNA: TGTGCCAGCTTGAGGGACAGGGAAGACTATGGCTACACCTTC. Protein: CASLRDREDYGYTF.

The chain has TRBV18 and TRBJ2-3; 10 bases are shared with TRBD2. The V segment lost 3 bases and the J segment 1 base; nucleotides outside the gene matches: 10. CDR1 and CDR2 from the germline V gene are KGHSH and LQKENI. The CDR3 extends over 18 amino acids. CDR3 residues: CASSPKLSGGLGTDTQYF. DNA of the CDR3: TGTGCCAGCTCACCGAAGCTTAGCGGGGGGCTGGGCACAGATACGCAGTATTTT.

The CDR3 loop reads CASSPGGPLYEAFF. The CDR3 DNA reads TGTGCCAGCAGCCCGGGAGGGCCTCTTTATGAAGCTTTCTTT. The rearrangement joins TRBV5-4 to TRBJ1-1; D gene uncertain. CDR1 is SGHNT and CDR2 is YYREEE in the germline V gene (reference sequence). The CDR3 is 14 amino acids. Deletions cut 4 bases from V and 7 bases from J, with 17 bases between.

This clone was counted once. V usage is TRBV21-1 and J usage is TRBJ1-6. TRBV21-1 is classified as a pseudogene. The CDR3 sequence is 20 residues long. CDR3 in amino acids: CASSKWGYWTLSSYNSPLHF. The CDR3 DNA sequence: TGTGCCAGCAGCAAATGGGGTTATTGGACGCTCAGCTCCTATAATTCACCCCTCCACTTT.

The chain combines TRBV4-1 with TRBJ2-3; D unclear. The CDR3 covers 16 residues. Germline V gene data show CDR1 as MGHRA and CDR2 as YSYEKL. V was clipped by 2 bases and J by 3 bases, with 15 bases between them. The CDR3 spells CASSQRYRASTDTQYF. CDR3 nucleotide sequence: TGCGCCAGCAGCCAAAGGTACCGGGCCTCGACAGATACGCAGTATTTT.

This clone was counted a single time. The V gene is TRBV7-6, the J gene TRBJ1-5; D may be TRBD1 (6 bases). Trimming shortened V by 2 bases and J by 6 bases, and 14 bases separated the two germline ends. CDR1 is SGHVS and CDR2 is FNYEAQ in the germline V gene. The CDR3 totals 15 residues. CDR3 amino acids: CASSLLMGAGQPQHF. The DNA for the CDR3 is TGTGCCAGCAGCTTACTAATGGGGGCCGGTCAGCCCCAGCATTTT.

J is TRBJ2-1 and V is TRBV19; 10 nucleotides align to TRBD1. Unmatched junction bases numbered 11, after V lost 5 bases and J lost 10 bases. CDR1 and CDR2 from the germline V gene are LNHDA and SQIVND (reference sequence). The CDR3 sequence is 15 residues long. The DNA of the CDR3 is TGTGCCAGTAGTCCGGGACAGGGGCCCGTGGAGGAGCAGTTCTTC. This sequence encodes CASSPGQGPVEEQFF. Full variable domain (remainder filled in from reference TRBV19 and TRBJ2-1): DGGITQSPKYLFRKEGQNVTLSCEQNLNHDAMYWYRQDPGQGLRLIYYSQIVNDFQKGDIAEGYSVSREKKESFPLTVTSAQKNPTAFYLCASSPGQGPVEEQFFGPGTRLTVL.

The chain employs TRBV7-9 and TRBJ2-1, with D unresolved. V dropped 5 bases and J dropped 15 bases, with 20 bases sitting between them. The germline gives CDR1 SEHNR, CDR2 FQNEAQ (reference sequence). The CDR3 has 13 residues. The CDR3 sequence is CASSPNVKPERFF. In DNA form, the CDR3 reads TGTGCCAGCAGCCCGAATGTTAAGCCGGAAAGGTTCTTC.

The V gene is TRBV7-2, the J gene TRBJ2-5; no firm D call. Germline V gene data show CDR1 as SGHTA and CDR2 as FQGNSA. The CDR3 length is 12 residues. With 1 base removed from V and 5 bases from J, the gap between germline ends came to 5 bases. The CDR3 bases are TGTGCCAGCAGCTTAGGCCGGGAGACCCAGTACTTC. Translating gives CASSLGRETQYF.

The chain uses TRBV19 and TRBJ2-6; D gene uncertain. Trimming left V 5 bases short and J 0 bases short, with 11 bases between. The CDR3 loop spans 16 amino acids. Germline CDR1 is LNHDA and CDR2 is SQIVND (reference sequence). CDR3 in DNA: TGTGCCAGTAGTCCCACGACGGACTCTGGGGCCAACGTCCTGACTTTC. Protein: CASSPTTDSGANVLTF.

The chain combines TRBV4-3 with TRBJ1-1; no definite D call. The CDR3 is 13 amino acids. Trimming removed 2 bases at V and 4 bases at J, with 8 bases between. CDR1 and CDR2 from the germline V gene are LGHNA and YSLEER. This chain's CDR3 is CASSQTPLTEAFF. CDR3 DNA sequence: TGCGCCAGCAGCCAAACCCCTCTCACTGAAGCTTTCTTT.

V gene TRBV2 combines with J gene TRBJ2-1; no clear D. This CDR3 comprises 14 residues. With 6 bases removed from V and 0 bases from J, the gap between germline ends came to 9 bases. Germline CDR1 SNHLY, CDR2 FYNNEI. The CDR3 loop is CASRGQSSYNEQFF. The CDR3 bases are TGTGCCAGCAGAGGCCAGAGCTCCTACAATGAGCAGTTCTTC.

V gene TRBV27 combines with J gene TRBJ2-5; 9 bases match TRBD2. The CDR3 loop spans 17 amino acids. Germline CDR1 reads MNHEY; CDR2 reads SMNVEV (reference sequence). Unmatched junction bases numbered 11, after V lost 5 bases and J lost 1 base. The CDR3 region is CASSTRGRGGSQETQYF. The CDR3 coding sequence is TGTGCCAGCAGTACCCGGGGGCGGGGGGGCTCCCAAGAGACCCAGTACTTC.

The gene calls are TRBV19 and TRBJ1-4; D might be TRBD1 (5 bases). CDR1 is LNHDA and CDR2 is SQIVND in the germline V gene (reference sequence). The V gene lost 3 bases and the J gene lost 5 bases, with 13 bases spanning the gap. This CDR3 is built from 15 residues. The CDR3 nucleotides read TGTGCCAGTAGTATCATGGCAGGGCAAAATGAAAAACTGTTTTTT. As protein: CASSIMAGQNEKLFF.

The chain recombines TRBV5-1 with TRBJ2-7; D uncertain. Germline assignment: CDR1 SGHRS and CDR2 YFSETQ. Trimming pared 1 base from V and 4 bases from J, leaving 6 bases between. This CDR3 comprises 12 residues. The CDR3 region has the DNA TGCGCCAGCAGCTTGAATTCTTACGAGCAGTACTTC. It translates to CASSLNSYEQYF.

Only one count was recorded for this clone. The chain is built from TRBV10-2 and TRBJ2-7; D gene uncertain. The germline V gene has CDR1 WSHSY and CDR2 SAAADI. The ends were cut back, 5 bases at V and 6 bases at J, with 17 bases in the middle. The CDR3 extends over 14 amino acids. CDR3 in DNA: TGCGCCAGCAGTACATCAAGGATACGGTTCGAGCAGTACTTC. Amino acid sequence: CASSTSRIRFEQYF.

The chain recombines TRBV19 with TRBJ1-4, with D tentatively TRBD1 (5 bases). Germline lookup yields CDR1 LNHDA and CDR2 SQIVND (reference sequence). This CDR3 is 15 amino acids long. V shed 5 bases and J shed 4 bases, with 14 bases lying between them. Here the CDR3 reads CASSGTGGLNEKLFF. In DNA form, the CDR3 reads TGTGCCAGTAGTGGCACAGGCGGACTTAATGAAAAACTGTTTTTT. Using reference TRBV19 and TRBJ1-4 for the parts outside the CDR3, the full variable domain is DGGITQSPKYLFRKEGQNVTLSCEQNLNHDAMYWYRQDPGQGLRLIYYSQIVNDFQKGDIAEGYSVSREKKESFPLTVTSAQKNPTAFYLCASSGTGGLNEKLFFGSGTQLSVL.